This passage covers 24 T cell receptor beta chains from one sample sequenced in a study of neoadjuvant anti-PD-1 for oral cavity cancer. The method was immunoSEQ multiplex PCR; TCRdb's version includes in-frame clones alone and lacks a portion of them. The sample lists about 42,000 clones, roughly 77% occurring once. Sample time point: after neoadjuvant nivolumab, at surgical resection. The sequencing here drew on PBMCs, taken after nivolumab (anti-PD-1) treatment. The receptor source for this set is a person aged 35 to 85 with oral cavity squamous cell carcinoma.

The chain links TRBV9 to TRBJ2-3, with unresolved D. V was pared by 0 bases and J by 0 bases, with 8 bases between. CDR1 SGDLS and CDR2 YYNGEE come from the germline V gene. This CDR3 has 15 amino acids. This chain's CDR3 is CASSVAGISTDTQYF. CDR3 coding DNA: TGTGCCAGCAGCGTAGCCGGTATTAGCACAGATACGCAGTATTTT. Full variable domain (outside the CDR3, taken from reference TRBV9 and TRBJ2-3): DSGVTQTPKHLITATGQRVTLRCSPRSGDLSVYWYQQSLDQGLQFLIQYYNGEERAKGNILERFSAQQFPDLHSELNLSSLELGDSALYFCASSVAGISTDTQYFGPGTRLTVL.

The chain combines TRBV2 with TRBJ2-2; D call uncertain. Germline loops: CDR1 SNHLY, CDR2 FYNNEI. CDR3 length equals 15 residues. Trimming cost V 6 bases and J 0 bases, with 11 bases left between them. As DNA, the CDR3 is TGTGCCAGCAGAATAACAGCCTCGAACACCGGGGAGCTGTTTTTT. Protein sequence: CASRITASNTGELFF.

The CDR3 protein is CASSFSGARTEAFF. CDR3 nucleotide sequence: TGTGCCAGCAGCTTCTCCGGGGCGCGGACTGAAGCTTTCTTT. The rearrangement links TRBV7-3 to TRBJ1-1; weak D call: TRBD1 (5 bases). The CDR3 covers 14 residues. V lost 3 bases and J lost 5, with 13 bases in between. The germline CDR1 and CDR2 sequences are SGHTA and FQGTGA.

The V and J genes are TRBV5-1 and TRBJ2-2; 8 nucleotides match TRBD1. The CDR3 is 17 residues long. V lost 0 bases and J lost 4; bases outside the gene matches: 8. CDR1 is SGHRS, CDR2 YFSETQ, per germline. DNA for the CDR3: TGCGCCAGCAGCTTGGGGACAGGGTTACGAACCACCGGGGAGCTGTTTTTT. It encodes CASSLGTGLRTTGELFF.

V and J are TRBV11-2 and TRBJ2-2, with 10 bases that match TRBD1. The junction had 9 bases not matched to a gene; V was cut back by 6 bases and J by 5 bases. The CDR3 contains 16 residues. Germline V gene data show CDR1 as SGHAT and CDR2 as FQNNGV. The CDR3 sequence is CASRERDRGRTGELFF. The CDR3 nucleotides are TGTGCCAGCAGGGAGCGAGACAGGGGGCGGACCGGGGAGCTGTTTTTT. Full variable domain (rest looked up from reference TRBV11-2 and TRBJ2-2): EAGVAQSPRYKIIEKRQSVAFWCNPISGHATLYWYQQILGQGPKLLIQFQNNGVVDDSQLPKDRFSAERLKGVDSTLKIQPAKLEDSAVYLCASRERDRGRTGELFFGEGSRLTVL.

The rearrangement links TRBV4-2 to TRBJ1-3, with D uncertain. The V and J ends lost 0 bases and 2 bases respectively, with 11 bases between them. Germline V lookup: CDR1 LGHNA, CDR2 YNFKEQ. The CDR3 is 16 residues long. As DNA, the CDR3 is TGTGCCAGCAGCCAAGATCTGCGGGGAGCTGGAAACACCATATATTTT. Translation gives CASSQDLRGAGNTIYF.

CDR3 DNA sequence: TGTGCCAGCAGCCAAGATTGGTCGGGCCCTCTTAGCTATGGCTACACCTTC. Translated, it gives CASSQDWSGPLSYGYTF. The chain is built from TRBV4-2 and TRBJ1-2; D is undetermined. The CDR3 is made up of 17 amino acids. V lost 0 bases, J lost 4 bases, and 18 bases lay in between. The germline V gene encodes CDR1 LGHNA and CDR2 YNFKEQ.

V gene TRBV6-6 combines with J gene TRBJ2-7; no clear D gene. The CDR3 is 14 residues long. V was shortened by 6 bases and J by 1 base, with 13 bases between the two germline ends. Germline values: CDR1 MNHNY, CDR2 SVGAGI (reference sequence). CDR3 protein: CASRPFVRSYEQYF. The DNA for the CDR3 is TGTGCCAGCAGACCATTCGTACGGTCCTACGAGCAGTACTTC.

On this clone: One junction end disagrees with the germline gene, perhaps due to a read error. The chain employs TRBV7-7 and TRBJ2-3; weak D call: TRBD1 (5 bases). There are 18 residues in the CDR3. The V gene's germline CDR1 is SSHAT and CDR2 FNYEAQ (reference sequence). CDR3 coding DNA: TGTGCTAGCAGCTTACTCTTGGGTTGGGGCGATCGCACAGATACGCAGTATTTT. This codes for CASSLLLGWGDRTDTQYF.

This sequence joins TRBV7-2 and TRBJ2-7, with a weak D call TRBD1 (8 bases). The CDR3 loop spans 16 amino acids. Germline V gives CDR1 SGHTA, CDR2 FQGNSA. V lost 1 base and J lost 2, with 15 bases in between. The CDR3 region is CASSLGGGTGTYEQYF. Written as DNA, the CDR3 is TGTGCCAGCAGCTTAGGGGGGGGGACAGGAACCTACGAGCAGTACTTC.

The rearrangement uses TRBV14 and TRBJ2-7; 10 bases line up with TRBD2. The CDR3 runs 14 residues. Germline assignment: CDR1 SGHDN and CDR2 FVKESK. J was trimmed by 4 bases and V by 6 bases; bases with no gene match: 6. For the CDR3, the DNA is TGTGCCAGCAGGAAGACTAGCGGGCCGTACGAGCAGTACTTC. Translation gives CASRKTSGPYEQYF.

This rearrangement joins TRBV27 to TRBJ2-1; 8 bases map to TRBD2. The germline CDR1 and CDR2 sequences are MNHEY and SMNVEV (reference sequence). The V and J ends lost 3 bases and 0 bases, in that order; junction bases with no gene match: 7. The CDR3 contains 17 residues. DNA for the CDR3: TGTGCCAGCAGTTTTGTGGGGACTAGGAGCTCCTACAATGAGCAGTTCTTC. Its translation is CASSFVGTRSSYNEQFF.

V usage is TRBV18 and J usage is TRBJ2-1, with 8 bases aligning to TRBD2. The CDR3 contains 14 residues. J was trimmed by 0 bases and V by 6 bases; bases with no gene match: 1. The germline gives CDR1 KGHSH, CDR2 LQKENI. This chain's CDR3 is CASSGGASYNEQFF. The CDR3 coding sequence is TGTGCCAGCTCCGGGGGGGCCTCCTACAATGAGCAGTTCTTC.

This clone was counted a few times. The chain carries TRBV6-1 and TRBJ2-7; 9 nucleotides line up with TRBD1. Germline-derived CDR1 and CDR2 are MNHNS and SASEGT. Germline trimming cut 0 bases from V and 3 bases from J; bases unmatched to any gene: 0. The CDR3 length is 14 residues. In DNA, the CDR3 is TGTGCCAGCAGTGAAGCGGGACAGGGCTACGAGCAGTACTTC. It codes for CASSEAGQGYEQYF.

This rearrangement joins TRBV9 to TRBJ1-3, with D hard to call. V was cut by 0 bases and J by 0 bases, with 13 bases left in between. Germline V gene data show CDR1 as SGDLS and CDR2 as YYNGEE. This CDR3 contains 17 residues. The CDR3 loop is CASSVAVGPSSGNTIYF. CDR3 nucleotides: TGTGCCAGCAGCGTAGCTGTAGGGCCGAGCTCTGGAAACACCATATATTTT.

By share, this clone ranks as medium-sized. This chain connects TRBV14 to TRBJ2-1; D tentatively fits TRBD1 or TRBD2 (6 bases each). The germline V and J ends were trimmed by 3 bases and 7 bases, with 16 bases remaining between them. Germline assignment: CDR1 SGHDN and CDR2 FVKESK. CDR3 length: 15 amino acids. The CDR3 DNA reads as TGTGCCAGCAGCCAGAGTGCAGGGGCGGGGAATGAGCAGTTCTTC. Amino acids: CASSQSAGAGNEQFF. Full variable domain (outside the CDR3, taken from reference TRBV14 and TRBJ2-1): EAGVTQFPSHSVIEKGQTVTLRCDPISGHDNLYWYRRVMGKEIKFLLHFVKESKQDESGMPNNRFLAERTGGTYSTLKVQPAELEDSGVYFCASSQSAGAGNEQFFGPGTRLTVL.

V usage is TRBV6-6 and J usage is TRBJ2-7, with D uncertain. The germline gives CDR1 MNHNY, CDR2 SVGAGI (reference sequence). V lost 4 bases to trimming and J lost 3 bases, with 13 bases between them. The CDR3 has 14 residues. CDR3 nucleotides: TGTGCCAGCAGTTTTACAATCACAGACTACGAGCAGTACTTC. As protein: CASSFTITDYEQYF.

The V call is TRBV5-1, the J call TRBJ2-7; TRBD2 matches at 7 bases. V shed 0 bases and J 5 bases; nucleotides not matched to a gene: 11. CDR3 length: 16 residues. Germline lookup yields CDR1 SGHRS and CDR2 YFSETQ. CDR3: CASSLVKGREYHEQYF. In DNA, the CDR3 is TGCGCCAGCAGCTTGGTGAAGGGGCGGGAGTACCACGAGCAGTACTTC.

The CDR3 is CASSPGHYQGNTEAFF. CDR3 DNA: TGCGCCAGCAGCCCCGGACACTACCAGGGGAACACTGAAGCTTTCTTT. The rearrangement uses TRBV5-1 and TRBJ1-1, with D tentatively TRBD1 (5 bases). CDR1 is SGHRS and CDR2 is YFSETQ in the germline V gene. V was clipped by 4 bases and J by 1 base, with 17 bases between them. The CDR3 is 16 residues long. Complete variable domain (other parts from reference TRBV5-1 and TRBJ1-1): KAGVTQTPRYLIKTRGQQVTLSCSPISGHRSVSWYQQTPGQGLQFLFEYFSETQRNKGNFPGRFSGRQFSNSRSEMNVSTLELGDSALYLCASSPGHYQGNTEAFFGQGTRLTVV.

The genes are TRBV6-5 and TRBJ1-4; maybe TRBD1 (6 bases). The germline gives CDR1 MNHEY, CDR2 SVGAGI. V lost 6 bases and J lost 5, with 13 bases in between. The CDR3 sequence is 14 residues long. CDR3 bases: TGTGCCAGCAGGCTGACAGGTGCGAATGAAAAACTGTTTTTT. Translation gives CASRLTGANEKLFF.

This clone is termed medium-sized. The chain carries TRBV6-6 and TRBJ2-3, with TRBD2 matching 9 bases. Trimming at V came to 2 bases and at J to 4 bases, leaving 7 bases not matched to a gene. Germline CDR1 MNHNY, CDR2 SVGAGI (reference sequence). The CDR3 runs 16 residues. CDR3 residues: CASSYGSGTSPDTQYF. The CDR3 bases are TGTGCCAGCAGTTACGGTAGTGGGACTAGCCCAGATACGCAGTATTTT.

V gene TRBV19 combines with J gene TRBJ2-7, with 7 bases fitting TRBD1. The CDR3 totals 15 residues. Germline CDR1 LNHDA, CDR2 SQIVND (reference sequence). V was pared by 3 bases and J by 0 bases, with 5 bases of the junction left unmatched. The CDR3: CASSISRDSSYEQYF. The CDR3 DNA reads as TGTGCCAGTAGTATTTCTCGGGACAGCTCCTACGAGCAGTACTTC. Full variable domain (outside the CDR3, taken from reference TRBV19 and TRBJ2-7): DGGITQSPKYLFRKEGQNVTLSCEQNLNHDAMYWYRQDPGQGLRLIYYSQIVNDFQKGDIAEGYSVSREKKESFPLTVTSAQKNPTAFYLCASSISRDSSYEQYFGPGTRLTVT.

This clone showed up just once. The chain recombines TRBV10-1 with TRBJ2-1; 7 nucleotides agree with TRBD1. Germline V gene sequence: CDR1 WNHNN, CDR2 SYGVQD (reference sequence). This CDR3 has 12 amino acids. J lost 7 bases, V lost 3 bases, and 0 bases had no gene match. DNA for the CDR3: TGCGCCAGCAGTGAACAGGGGAATGAGCAGTTCTTC. This encodes CASSEQGNEQFF.

CDR3 bases: TGCGCCAGCCTGAACCGGGACAGGGGGAAAGAGACCCAGTACTTC. Its protein product is CASLNRDRGKETQYF. The genes are TRBV5-1 and TRBJ2-5, with 11 positions matching TRBD1. Germline V gives CDR1 SGHRS, CDR2 YFSETQ. J lost 3 bases, V lost 7 bases, and 8 bases had no gene match. CDR3 size: 15 residues.